The T cell receptor beta chain described here comes from a study of blood T cell repertoires in COVID-19. Study details: Material from acute and convalescent COVID-19 was sourced from the United States, Italy and Spain.

Generated by immunoSEQ multiplex PCR, the TCRdb table keeps only in-frame clones and is missing some. The table lists over 150,000 clones, roughly 85% of them singletons. The receptor comes from a man aged 35 to 55 who had recovered from COVID-19. The sample was PBMCs or T cells enriched from blood (not recorded which).

The CDR3 DNA reads TGTGCCAGCAGTGAAGCGCGTAGAGGGTACTATGGCTACACCTTC. This encodes CASSEARRGYYGYTF. The V call is TRBV2, the J call TRBJ1-2; no clear D. V was shortened by 0 bases and J by 3 bases, with 11 bases between the two germline ends. This CDR3 region has 15 residues. Germline V gives CDR1 SNHLY, CDR2 FYNNEI.